The rows below give T cell receptor beta chains drawn from one sample of a study of patients and donors after allogeneic stem cell transplantation. TCRdb called the RT-PCR reads again in MiXCR, with one record for every CDR3 protein. The sample consists of approximately 200,000 distinct CDR3 sequences, 38% of them appearing once. Specimen: blood, either unsorted or a sorted T cell fraction (not recorded which). Source of these receptors: a human donor who was either an allogeneic HSCT recipient or a stem cell or donor lymphocyte infusion donor (not recorded which). It is not recorded whose cells these are; they may come from a transplant donor. CDR3s include the opening cysteine and the closing phenylalanine or tryptophan. Each record gives: D gene, J gene, V gene, clone size, CDR3 protein, CDR3 DNA. D genes are given only for firm matches. The size of a clone is reported for some rows only, either as once, few or many, or as a class for expanded clones.

d_call: -
j_call: TRBJ2-1
v_call: TRBV3-1
clone_size: few
cdr3_aa: CASSQGKGIFRFF
cdr3_nt: TGTGCCAGCAGCCAAGGGAAGGGGATCTTTAGGTTCTTC

d_call: -
j_call: TRBJ2-1
v_call: TRBV7-9
clone_size: -
cdr3_aa: CASSLSRDNEQFF
cdr3_nt: TGTGCCAGCAGCCTCAGCCGCGACAATGAGCAGTTCTTC

d_call: -
j_call: TRBJ2-5
v_call: TRBV10-3
clone_size: -
cdr3_aa: CAISPTALQKTQYF
cdr3_nt: TGTGCCATCAGTCCCACAGCCCTCCAGAAGACCCAGTACTTC

d_call: TRBD1
j_call: TRBJ2-7
v_call: TRBV7-6
clone_size: once
cdr3_aa: CASSLAGQGSYEQYF
cdr3_nt: TGTGCCAGCAGCTTAGCCGGACAGGGAAGCTACGAGCAGTACTTC

d_call: -
j_call: TRBJ1-1
v_call: TRBV12-3/TRBV12-4
clone_size: few
cdr3_aa: CASTRRRGAFF
cdr3_nt: TGTGCCAGCACCCGCCGGAGGGGAGCTTTCTTT

d_call: -
j_call: TRBJ1-5
v_call: TRBV5-1
clone_size: -
cdr3_aa: CASSADGGKGPQHF
cdr3_nt: TGCGCCAGCAGCGCGGATGGGGGGAAGGGGCCCCAGCATTTT

d_call: -
j_call: TRBJ1-5
v_call: TRBV24-1
clone_size: few
cdr3_aa: CATSDPRTDNNQPQHF
cdr3_nt: TGTGCCACCAGTGACCCCCGGACAGATAACAATCAGCCCCAGCATTTT

d_call: -
j_call: TRBJ2-1
v_call: TRBV4-2
clone_size: few
cdr3_aa: CASSQEGSLYNEQFF
cdr3_nt: TGTGCCAGCAGCCAAGAGGGATCCCTCTACAATGAGCAGTTCTTC

d_call: TRBD2
j_call: TRBJ2-1
v_call: TRBV15
clone_size: -
cdr3_aa: CATSRRLAGDFNEQFF
cdr3_nt: TGTGCCACCAGCAGGAGACTAGCGGGGGACTTCAATGAGCAGTTCTTC

d_call: -
j_call: TRBJ2-1
v_call: TRBV5-1
clone_size: few
cdr3_aa: CASSFRESSYNEQFF
cdr3_nt: TGCGCCAGCAGCTTCCGGGAAAGCTCCTACAATGAGCAGTTCTTC

d_call: -
j_call: TRBJ1-6
v_call: TRBV27
clone_size: few
cdr3_aa: CASSFGGFYNSPLHF
cdr3_nt: TGTGCCAGCAGTTTTGGGGGCTTCTATAATTCACCCCTCCACTTT

d_call: TRBD1
j_call: TRBJ2-7
v_call: TRBV10-3
clone_size: once
cdr3_aa: CASRDSPYEQYF
cdr3_nt: TGTGCCTCACGGGACAGTCCCTACGAGCAGTACTTC

d_call: -
j_call: TRBJ1-1
v_call: TRBV18
clone_size: -
cdr3_aa: CASSPGVLGQAFF
cdr3_nt: TGTGCCAGCTCACCGGGCGTCCTCGGGCAGGCTTTCTTT

d_call: -
j_call: TRBJ1-1
v_call: TRBV5-6
clone_size: few
cdr3_aa: CASSWAAEAFF
cdr3_nt: TGTGCCAGCAGTTGGGCTGCTGAAGCTTTCTTT

d_call: -
j_call: TRBJ2-4
v_call: TRBV5-6
clone_size: -
cdr3_aa: CASSLASAVANIQYF
cdr3_nt: TGTGCCAGCAGCTTGGCGTCGGCCGTAGCAAACATTCAGTACTTC

d_call: TRBD2
j_call: TRBJ2-3
v_call: TRBV6-2/TRBV6-3
clone_size: -
cdr3_aa: CASTLPGTRGGTQYF
cdr3_nt: TGTGCCAGCACCCTCCCCGGGACTAGGGGAGGTACGCAGTATTTT

d_call: -
j_call: TRBJ1-3
v_call: TRBV7-2
clone_size: -
cdr3_aa: CASSEGRATHFSGNTIYF
cdr3_nt: TGTGCCAGCAGCGAGGGGCGGGCCACACATTTCTCTGGAAACACCATATATTTT

d_call: -
j_call: TRBJ2-2
v_call: TRBV5-6
clone_size: -
cdr3_aa: CASSFPPGELFF
cdr3_nt: TGTGCCAGCAGCTTCCCTCCCGGGGAGCTGTTTTTT

d_call: -
j_call: TRBJ1-4
v_call: TRBV7-9
clone_size: -
cdr3_aa: CASSLVGTYNEKLFF
cdr3_nt: TGTGCCAGCAGCTTAGTCGGGACATATAATGAAAAACTGTTTTTT

d_call: -
j_call: TRBJ2-7
v_call: TRBV27
clone_size: -
cdr3_aa: CATSEGGSYEQYF
cdr3_nt: TGTGCCACCTCTGAAGGGGGTTCCTACGAGCAGTACTTC

d_call: -
j_call: TRBJ2-4
v_call: TRBV21-1
clone_size: -
cdr3_aa: CASSKAASDEAKNIQYF
cdr3_nt: TGTGCCAGCAGCAAAGCGGCCAGCGACGAAGCCAAAAACATTCAGTACTTC

d_call: -
j_call: TRBJ1-6
v_call: TRBV28
clone_size: -
cdr3_aa: CASSYLGAGNSPLHF
cdr3_nt: TGTGCCAGCAGTTACCTAGGGGCTGGTAATTCACCCCTCCACTTT

d_call: -
j_call: TRBJ2-1
v_call: TRBV11-2
clone_size: few
cdr3_aa: CASSLVSGAIYNEQFF
cdr3_nt: TGTGCCAGCAGCTTAGTTTCGGGGGCGATCTACAATGAGCAGTTCTTC

d_call: -
j_call: TRBJ1-6
v_call: TRBV4-1
clone_size: -
cdr3_aa: CASSQDPESPLHF
cdr3_nt: TGCGCCAGCAGCCAAGATCCGGAGTCACCCCTCCACTTT

d_call: -
j_call: TRBJ1-2
v_call: TRBV29-1
clone_size: few
cdr3_aa: CSVEDRVYGYTF
cdr3_nt: TGCAGCGTTGAAGACAGAGTCTATGGCTACACCTTC

d_call: -
j_call: TRBJ2-7
v_call: TRBV20-1
clone_size: few
cdr3_aa: CSSYGQYF
cdr3_nt: TGCAGTTCCTACGGGCAGTACTTC